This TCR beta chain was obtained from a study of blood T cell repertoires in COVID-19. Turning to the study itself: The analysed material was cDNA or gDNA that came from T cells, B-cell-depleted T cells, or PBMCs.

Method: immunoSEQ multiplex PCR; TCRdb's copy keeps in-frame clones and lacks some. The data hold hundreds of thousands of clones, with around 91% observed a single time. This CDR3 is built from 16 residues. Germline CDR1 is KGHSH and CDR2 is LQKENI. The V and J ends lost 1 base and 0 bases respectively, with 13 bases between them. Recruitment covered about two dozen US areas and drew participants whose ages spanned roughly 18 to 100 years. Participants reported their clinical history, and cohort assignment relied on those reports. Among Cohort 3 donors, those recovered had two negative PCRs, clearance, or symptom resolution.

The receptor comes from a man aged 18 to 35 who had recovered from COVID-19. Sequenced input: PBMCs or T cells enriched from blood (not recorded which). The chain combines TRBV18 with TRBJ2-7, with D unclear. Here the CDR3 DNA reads TGTGCCAGCTCACCACGCGATCCCGGTTACTCCTACGAGCAGTACTTC. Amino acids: CASSPRDPGYSYEQYF.